This T cell receptor (beta chain) is from a study of cytomegalovirus exposure and HLA in healthy donors (dated by TCRdb to about 2017). About the study as a whole: An earlier analysis of roughly 630 of the donors reported about 290 Gb of sequence data and roughly 110 million unique TCR beta sequences from 150 million to 200 million T cells. An earlier analysis of around 640 of the donors used high-throughput TCR beta sequencing to judge whether each TCR beta V gene segment behaved as functional or pseudogenic. Donor age, sex, ethnicity and CMV serostatus were collected together with the repertoire data. In addition to the first cohort of several hundred subjects, a separate validation cohort of approximately 120 different subjects was used. The study aimed to test whether cataloging public T cell receptors could reveal signatures of past pathogen exposure. HLA typing included class I and class II loci at four-digit resolution. In the later analysis, no new phenotypic data were used to find candidate immune exposures; instead, reliance was placed on TCR beta sequences and their occurrence across donors. The number of donors typed differed by locus, with roughly 620-630 for A, B, C, DRB1 and DQB1, more than 500 for DQA1, 606 for DPA1, and 450 to 480 for DPB1. Among roughly 400 genotyped donors of the cohort, an average of around 250,000 unique TCR beta nucleotide sequences was sequenced per donor, of which about 20% were non-productive. A later genetic analysis took genome-wide SNP genotypes for about 65% of the roughly 670 donors and used that subset as a discovery cohort. A later analysis re-analyzed previously published TCR beta repertoires from 550 to 700 donors and added high-resolution HLA genotyping to study TCR occurrence patterns. To predict cytomegalovirus infection status, the study brought together high-throughput TCR immunosequencing, statistical association of individual TCRs with disease status, and machine learning. Among the approximately 400 genotyped donors, about 83% belonged to the genetic ancestry cluster associated with self-reported Caucasian donors. An early release that covered about 600 HLA-typed donors contained approximately 300 gigabases of sequencing data and 70 million to 100 million unique TCR sequences. About five DR-DQ haplotypes were handled as single units for association and clustering, since linkage in the cohort was strong. All discovery cohort repertoires had been generated on a single sequencing platform. Using immunosequencing, the study profiled T cell repertoires from approximately 700 subjects and related those repertoires to cytomegalovirus serostatus.

The CDR3 starts with the cysteine, ends with the phenylalanine, and has 15 residues. The entry retains the CDR3 DNA only, 45 bases that are in frame from base 1. The germline ends are 16 bases apart after V is trimmed by 8 bases and J by 1 base. General study outcomes and caveats: In a later analysis, some 17,000 TCR beta sequences were associated with specific HLA alleles at a false discovery rate of 0.05. Assigning TCR associations to individual alleles was difficult when HLA alleles, especially DR and DQ, strongly co-occurred. According to the authors, the approach could potentially be generalized to other disease states and immunological phenotypes. Immune exposure information for the cohort was limited to CMV serostatus. Three of the identified cytomegalovirus-associated TCR beta chains were confirmed in vitro to be specific for cytomegalovirus antigens. Because the 87-base-pair reads could not distinguish some IMGT-functional V segments, including TRBV6-2 and TRBV6-3, those segments were excluded. According to a later genetic analysis, donors in an Asian-associated ancestry cluster had fewer N-insertions in productive TCRs than the approximately 650-donor mean. Most TCR sequences were seen in very few donors, while some public TCRs were found in many individuals. In a later genetic analysis, a missense DCLRE1C variant was associated with V-gene and J-gene trimming of TCR beta chains, and the association was replicated in an independent cohort. A cluster of highly shared sequence variants was judged likely to represent a technical artifact of the sequencing pipeline. In a later analysis, HLA-associated TCR beta chains showed more clonal expansion and lower generation probabilities than non-associated chains that were equally common. Only TCR beta chains were sequenced in this cohort, and the absence of alpha or paired-chain data limited detectable features. In a later analysis, TCR association rates were found to vary across HLA loci, with the most associated TCRs seen for DRB1 alleles and the fewest for HLA-C alleles. A further reported finding was that TCR beta sequences accurately predicted the HLA-A and HLA-B alleles for most subjects in the first cohort. Because counts were too low, seventeen rarely observed V segments, including chromosome 9 orphons, were excluded from the earlier analysis of around 590 of the donors. Because HLA typing was missing for some donors at each locus, association tests included only the typed subset. According to a later analysis, most CMV-associated TCR beta chains appeared to be HLA-restricted, and the HLA associations seemed to be driven largely by CMV exposure. The classifier was reported to diagnose cytomegalovirus status with high specificity and sensitivity in both the original cohort and the validation cohort. Roughly uniform sequencing depth across donors was assumed in presence/absence analyses, although this assumption may not hold. In a later analysis, several top co-occurrence clusters were reported to appear linked to parvovirus B19, influenza, CMV and Epstein-Barr virus. In an earlier analysis of more than 500 of the donors, most TCR beta V segments appeared in productive rearrangements about 87% or about 30% of the time, broadly matching IMGT annotations. Linkage disequilibrium might explain the correlated functional status among segregating V segments, but an unknown experimental factor could not be excluded. A total of 164 TCR beta chains were listed by the study as associated with cytomegalovirus.

The library was prepared using the immunoSEQ multiplex PCR assay. For the multiplex PCR, a mixture combining 60 forward primers for TCR Vbeta segments and 13 reverse primers for TCR Jbeta segments was used. The CDR3 region of rearranged TCR beta genes was amplified from genomic DNA with a multiplex PCR assay. On the Illumina HiSeq System, the amplified TCR beta libraries were sequenced as 87-base-pair reads. Under the source paper's analysis protocol: A later analysis counted some 80 million unique TCR beta chains across the 666 repertoires, and around 12 million of these chains were shared by at least two donors. To remove PCR and sequencing errors, raw reads were error-corrected and collapsed into unique sequences using a nearest-neighbor algorithm that merged closely related sequences. V, D and J gene segments were assigned by aligning CDR3 sequences to IMGT reference sequences. Each retained sequence needed at least a six-nucleotide match to both a V gene segment and a J gene segment. Rearrangements were classified as productive when the CDR3 lacked stop codons and remained in frame with V and J, and all other rearrangements were classified as non-productive. CDR3 was defined according to IMGT convention as the region running from the second conserved V-encoded cysteine to the conserved J-encoded phenylalanine. In an earlier analysis of roughly 610 of the donors, sequences lacking an unambiguous match to a single V gene segment were excluded. In an earlier analysis of around 590 of the donors, a V segment was called functional when productive rearrangements were above 56.7%, and segregating when the standard deviation between donors exceeded 5%. To diagnose cytomegalovirus status from the catalog of TCR beta chain sequences, a statistical classification framework was built. V and J gene assignment, in a later analysis, came from comparing TCR nucleotide sequences with IMGT/GENE-DB human TR gene sequences. The TCRdist pipeline was used in a later analysis to assign CDR3 sequences and most-parsimonious VDJ recombination scenarios. In a later analysis, each TCR beta chain was defined by its CDR3 amino acid sequence together with its V-gene family, and reads without a unique V-gene family were excluded. In a later analysis, 550 to 650 highly shared, low-generation-probability nucleotide sequences were removed to address suspected cross-contamination and a sequencing artifact. In a later analysis, a clonal expansion index for each public chain was calculated from normalized within-repertoire ranks of inferred template counts. In a later analysis, generation probabilities were computed with a VDJ recombination model fitted to out-of-frame rearrangements, and the resulting probabilities were checked against IGoR. A later analysis scored TCR-TCR, TCR-HLA and TCR-CMV co-occurrence with hypergeometric tests, applying a repertoire-size bias correction to TCR pairs. A later analysis estimated false discovery rates by permuting HLA or CMV assignments 20 times. In a later analysis, co-occurring TCRs were grouped using DBSCAN, and TCRdist sequence similarity was added for clustering within HLA-allele-positive subsets. Co-occurrence clustering excluded repertoires with fewer than 30,000 or more than 120,000 public chains, plus five with anomalous nucleotide sharing. TCRdb limited this immuneACCESS table to in-frame rearrangements with V and J called. A share of clones is missing; checked studies link under half to unresolved V genes, and the rest is unexplained. V, J and clone size derive from that table, while D and trimming were established from the DNA sequence. The sample profile shows just over 150,000 clones; roughly 80% of them were found once. More than 1.1% of the sample is held by the ten biggest clonotypes.

As to this clone: Its target antigen remains unknown. No clone much larger than this one lies a single base away; base qualities are absent.

In total, 630 or so healthy bone marrow donors made up the cohort. Cohort members were all nominally healthy when sampled, although unrecorded immune exposures were likely present. The donor was CMV seronegative and was included in the group of approximately 350 seronegative cohort members. Each donor provided a peripheral blood sample, and peripheral blood mononuclear cells were used for TCR beta sequencing. Genomic DNA was extracted from the blood cell samples with the Qiagen DNeasy Blood Extraction Kit. The origin of this receptor is a woman in her 30s in good health and CMV-seronegative. The chain uses TRBV5-3 and TRBJ2-4, and possibly TRBD2, on 6 matching bases. TRBV5-3 qualifies as an ORF whose function is uncertain. Sequencing used PBMCs. The nucleotides read TGTGCCAGCCCGATGGGGGACTCGGCCAAAAACATTCAGTACTTC. This gives the protein CASPMGDSAKNIQYF.